A single sample is the source of the 14 T cell receptor beta chains below, sequenced in a study of identical twins. TCRdb reanalysed the 5' RACE reads using MiXCR and keeps one entry per CDR3 protein. The table lists about 200,000 distinct CDR3 sequences, around 6.9% of them singletons. This same sample was also taken into another study, of yellow fever vaccine responses in identical twins.

Sequencing input: memory (CD45RO+) T cells sorted from blood. The receptors here all came from a woman under 30 in good health.

A few counts support this clonotype. One end of the junction does not line up with germline, which may come from a read error. This sequence joins TRBV6-5 and TRBJ1-5; D not certain. The CDR3 sequence is 14 residues long. Germline CDR1 and CDR2: MNHEY and SVGAGI. CDR3 bases: TGTGCCAGCAATTACAGAAGTCGGGGTCAGCCCCAGCATTTT. It encodes CASNYRSRGQPQHF.

This clonotype has just one count. A much larger clone lies one base from this, so it may be a read error. The V gene is TRBV20-1, the J gene TRBJ2-3, with 9 bases aligning to TRBD2. Germline V lookup: CDR1 DFQATT, CDR2 SNEGSKA (reference sequence). The CDR3 contains 16 residues. J was trimmed by 6 bases and V by 6 bases; bases with no gene match: 16. The CDR3 loop is CSARRGLAGRVDTQYF. The CDR3 nucleotides read TGCAGTGCCCGCCGGGGGCTAGCGGGAAGGGTTGATACGCAGTATTTT.

This clonotype was seen more than once but under ten times. This chain links TRBV12-3 or TRBV12-4 with TRBJ2-5, with D possibly being TRBD2 (5 bases). The V gene lost 10 bases and the J gene lost 4 bases, with 16 bases spanning the gap. The CDR3 consists of 13 residues. The CDR3 nucleotides are TGTGCCACCCGTCTAGCTGGACCAGAGACCCAGTACTTC. Translating gives CATRLAGPETQYF.

The chain has TRBV20-1 and TRBJ1-6; tentatively, D is TRBD1 (6 bases). With 5 bases removed from V and 10 bases from J, the gap between germline ends came to 18 bases. The CDR3 runs 14 residues. The germline gives CDR1 DFQATT, CDR2 SNEGSKA (reference sequence). The CDR3 loop is CSAPPGHTGSPLHF. CDR3 sequence (DNA): TGCAGTGCTCCCCCGGGACACACAGGGTCACCCCTCCACTTT.

This clonotype came up a few times. The chain employs TRBV27 and TRBJ1-2, with D perhaps TRBD1 (6 bases). This CDR3 is 15 amino acids long. Trimming stripped 8 bases from V and 8 bases from J, with 24 bases between. In germline, CDR1 is MNHEY, CDR2 SMNVEV (reference sequence). CDR3 sequence: CASGTIPQGTRGYTF. CDR3 coding DNA: TGTGCCAGCGGGACGATCCCGCAGGGGACGAGGGGCTACACCTTC.

This clonotype showed up many times. The chain uses TRBV15 and TRBJ2-1; D is undetermined. Per germline, CDR1 LNHNV and CDR2 YYDKDF (reference sequence). The CDR3 length is 15 residues. The V end lost 0 bases, the J end lost 7 bases, and 13 bases lay between the germline ends. The CDR3 region is CATSRDGLEVNEQFF. Written as DNA, the CDR3 is TGTGCCACCAGCAGAGATGGGCTAGAGGTTAATGAGCAGTTCTTC. The complete variable domain, with remaining parts taken from reference TRBV15 and TRBJ2-1, reads DAMVIQNPRYQVTQFGKPVTLSCSQTLNHNVMYWYQQKSSQAPKLLFHYYDKDFNNEADTPDNFQSRRPNTSFCFLDIRSPGLGDTAMYLCATSRDGLEVNEQFFGPGTRLTVL.

This clonotype has only a few counts. The V and J genes are TRBV7-2 and TRBJ2-3, with D possibly being TRBD2 (5 bases). Per germline, CDR1 SGHTA and CDR2 FQGNSA. V shed 2 bases and J shed 4 bases, with 13 bases lying between them. The CDR3 covers 15 residues. The CDR3 protein is CASSLMSAAADTQYF. CDR3 DNA sequence: TGTGCCAGCAGCTTAATGAGTGCAGCGGCAGATACGCAGTATTTT.

This clonotype was counted ten times or more. The chain carries TRBV12-3 or TRBV12-4 and TRBJ1-1, with D possibly TRBD1 on 5 matching bases. The CDR3 covers 16 residues. With 5 bases removed from V and 1 base from J, the gap between germline ends came to 17 bases. CDR3 loop: CASSKPGGMWNTEAFF. CDR3 DNA: TGTGCCAGCAGTAAGCCTGGGGGGATGTGGAACACTGAAGCTTTCTTT.

The J gene is TRBJ2-7, the V gene TRBV6-7; no reliable D call. TRBV6-7 qualifies as an ORF whose function is uncertain. The V end was cut by 2 bases, the J end by 6 bases, with 17 bases between. This CDR3 spans 15 amino acids. The CDR3 DNA reads as TGTGCCAGCAGTTACCACTCTACACTGCGAAGCGAGCAGTACTTC. Amino acids: CASSYHSTLRSEQYF.

This clonotype was picked up many times. This chain joins TRBV7-9 and TRBJ2-1; D unclear. Trimming removed 5 bases from V and 1 base from J, with 6 bases in between. Germline CDR1 is SEHNR and CDR2 is FQNEAQ (reference sequence). The CDR3 loop spans 13 amino acids. CDR3 in DNA: TGTGCCAGCAGCCCCGCTTCCTACAATGAGCAGTTCTTC. It encodes CASSPASYNEQFF.

This clonotype appeared many times. J is TRBJ2-7 and V is TRBV25-1; the D gene is possibly TRBD2 (7 bases). V lost 8 bases and J 4 bases, leaving 15 bases between the germline ends. Germline V gene sequence: CDR1 MGHDK, CDR2 SYGVNS. This CDR3 is built from 13 residues. The CDR3 loop reads CASSGEGGYEQYF. The CDR3 DNA sequence: TGTGCCAGCTCCGGGGAGGGGGGGTACGAGCAGTACTTC.

The chain couples TRBV28 to TRBJ2-7, with a weak D call TRBD2 (5 bases). This CDR3 is 13 amino acids long. V shed 3 bases and J shed 4 bases, with 10 bases lying between them. Germline V gives CDR1 MDHEN, CDR2 SYDVKM. CDR3 DNA sequence: TGTGCCAGCAGTTTTGGGAGTAAGTACGAGCAGTACTTC. It specifies CASSFGSKYEQYF.

This clonotype was found a few times. This chain links TRBV2 with TRBJ2-3; D perhaps matches TRBD2 (5 bases). Trimming took off 8 bases at V and 0 bases at J, with 18 bases between the two ends. This CDR3 contains 16 residues. The germline CDR1 and CDR2 sequences are SNHLY and FYNNEI. CDR3 in DNA: TGTGCCAGCCGGGCTTTCGGGATGTCTAGCACAGATACGCAGTATTTT. It specifies CASRAFGMSSTDTQYF.

This clonotype came up many times. This chain joins TRBV19 and TRBJ2-4; a possible D gene is TRBD1 (5 bases). The CDR3 runs 14 residues. V lost 3 bases, J lost 4 bases, and 10 bases lay in between. CDR1 and CDR2 from the germline V gene are LNHDA and SQIVND (reference sequence). The CDR3 protein is CASSILAGKNIQYF. The CDR3 nucleotides are TGTGCCAGTAGTATTCTGGCAGGGAAAAACATTCAGTACTTC.